This T cell receptor (beta chain) is drawn from a study of blood T cell repertoires in COVID-19. On the study more broadly: T cells, B-cell-depleted T cells, or PBMCs provided the cDNA or gDNA that served as material.

V shed 2 bases and J 3 bases; nucleotides not matched to a gene: 7. Germline CDR1 and CDR2: SGHTA and FQGTGA. The CDR3 sequence is 17 residues long. Residents of about two dozen US areas, aged roughly 18 to 89 years, made up the participants. Authors' analysis steps: How many nucleated cells were present was estimated from reference gene primer amplification. The protocol was immunoSEQ multiplex PCR, while the TCRdb copy is restricted to in-frame clones and leaves out a portion. From that table come the V and J calls and clone size; the DNA was used to work out D and trimming. This table holds some 250,000 clones, approximately 84% found once.

The V gene is TRBV7-3, the J gene TRBJ2-1; 10 nucleotides line up with TRBD2. The sample taken for sequencing was PBMCs or T cells enriched from blood (not recorded which). The origin of this receptor is a middle-aged woman with acute COVID-19. CDR3 loop: CASSLRTSGDNYNEQFF. In DNA form, the CDR3 reads TGTGCCAGCAGCTTACGTACTAGCGGGGATAACTACAATGAGCAGTTCTTC.